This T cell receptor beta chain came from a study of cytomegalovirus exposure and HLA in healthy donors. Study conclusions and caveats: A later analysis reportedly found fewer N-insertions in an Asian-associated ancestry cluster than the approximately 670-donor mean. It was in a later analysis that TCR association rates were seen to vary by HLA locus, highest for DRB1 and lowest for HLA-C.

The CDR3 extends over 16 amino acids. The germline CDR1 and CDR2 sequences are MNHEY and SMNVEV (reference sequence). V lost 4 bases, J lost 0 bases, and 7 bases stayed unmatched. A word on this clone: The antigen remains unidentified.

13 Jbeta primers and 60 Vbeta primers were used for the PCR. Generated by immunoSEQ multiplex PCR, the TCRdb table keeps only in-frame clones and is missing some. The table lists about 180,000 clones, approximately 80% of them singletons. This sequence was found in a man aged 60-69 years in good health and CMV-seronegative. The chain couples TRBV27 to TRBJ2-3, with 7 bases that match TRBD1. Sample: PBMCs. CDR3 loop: CASSSPGQLSTDTQYF. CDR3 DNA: TGTGCCAGCAGTTCACCGGGACAGTTAAGCACAGATACGCAGTATTTT.